This TCR beta chain was sequenced for a study of T cell clonality in common variable immunodeficiency. CDR3 length equals 16 residues. Trimming took 4 bases from V and 7 from J, leaving 20 bases between them. The V gene's germline CDR1 is SGHRS and CDR2 YFSETQ. There are many counts of this clone. The antigen remains undetermined. The observed sequence ends 3 residues before the CDR3 terminus, with the missing tail filled in from the germline J gene. Sequenced by immunoSEQ multiplex PCR; TCRdb stores in-frame clones only, minus some. This table holds 40,000 to 45,000 clones with no singletons; the top ten claim around 9.3%. Donors gave roughly 5 to 8.5 ml heparinized peripheral whole blood. Broader study findings: CVID subjects shared fewer TCRbeta clones than healthy controls did.

This receptor was taken from a person between 18 and 75 years old in good health. The source material was peripheral blood mononuclear cells. The genes are TRBV5-1 and TRBJ2-2, with D perhaps assigned TRBD1 or TRBD2 (5 bases each). CDR3 DNA (partial): TGCGCCAGCAGCCCGAGGGGTCAGGGTGGCAGCGGGGAG. It is translated as CASSPRGQGGSGE. The whole CDR3 sequence is CASSPRGQGGSGELFF. The full variable domain, in which reference TRBV5-1 and TRBJ2-2 provide the parts outside the CDR3, is KAGVTQTPRYLIKTRGQQVTLSCSPISGHRSVSWYQQTPGQGLQFLFEYFSETQRNKGNFPGRFSGRQFSNSRSEMNVSTLELGDSALYLCASSPRGQGGSGELFFGEGSRLTVL.